This is a list of T cell receptor beta chains from one sample in a study of Graves' ophthalmopathy and Graves' hyperthyroidism. Via MiXCR, TCRdb re-called the multiplex PCR reads, giving one row per CDR3 protein. The sample has 900,000 to 1,200,000 distinct CDR3 sequences; 35% to 40% are singletons. The sample was peripheral blood or thyroid tissue (not recorded which). These receptors were taken from an adult man with Graves' hyperthyroidism. CDR3s include the opening cysteine and the closing phenylalanine or tryptophan.

J gene: TRBJ1-2; V gene: TRBV4-2; CDR3 protein: CASSQDGGQRYGYTF
J gene: TRBJ2-2; V gene: TRBV5-8; CDR3 protein: CASSLKWNGELFF
J gene: TRBJ2-7; V gene: TRBV2; CDR3 protein: CASSFRTTQYEQYF
J gene: TRBJ2-7; V gene: TRBV3-1; CDR3 protein: CASSHRDRDIHEQYF
J gene: TRBJ1-5; V gene: TRBV20-1; CDR3 protein: CSVRTGLNQPQHF
J gene: TRBJ1-2; V gene: TRBV6-2/TRBV6-3; CDR3 protein: CASSYAANYGYTF
J gene: TRBJ1-6; V gene: TRBV25-1; CDR3 protein: CASSSHGTHNSPLHF
J gene: TRBJ2-2; V gene: TRBV7-9; CDR3 protein: CASRWTNFERNTGELFF
J gene: TRBJ2-7; V gene: TRBV7-2; CDR3 protein: CASSLGSGMYEQYF
J gene: TRBJ2-7; V gene: TRBV10-3; CDR3 protein: CAGSNRNYEQYF
J gene: TRBJ1-6; V gene: TRBV6-5; CDR3 protein: CASRQEAHNSPLHF
J gene: TRBJ2-7; V gene: TRBV27; CDR3 protein: CASSFPPIPFDEQYF
J gene: TRBJ1-5; V gene: TRBV12-3/TRBV12-4; CDR3 protein: CATGGDVGQPQHF
J gene: TRBJ1-2; V gene: TRBV7-2; CDR3 protein: CASSTGPRRDGYTF
J gene: TRBJ1-5; V gene: TRBV29-1; CDR3 protein: CSVIVGQHDQPQHF
J gene: TRBJ2-2; V gene: TRBV10-3; CDR3 protein: CAISQGQGRTGELFF
J gene: TRBJ2-7; V gene: TRBV4-1; CDR3 protein: CASSQTLAAYEQYF
J gene: TRBJ1-4; V gene: TRBV15; CDR3 protein: CATSRGQREEKLFF
J gene: TRBJ2-7; V gene: TRBV19; CDR3 protein: CASSLSSGKAGATYEQYF
J gene: TRBJ1-1; V gene: TRBV6-6; CDR3 protein: CASSYSSSKRNTEAFF
J gene: TRBJ2-7; V gene: TRBV25-1; CDR3 protein: CARTDRGEQYF
J gene: TRBJ1-6; V gene: TRBV5-1; CDR3 protein: CASSLAFGQGYNSPLHF
J gene: TRBJ2-6; V gene: TRBV6-5; CDR3 protein: CASSYLPRELSSGANVLTF
J gene: TRBJ2-5; V gene: TRBV10-1; CDR3 protein: CASSESPSGLFGETQYF
J gene: TRBJ1-3; V gene: TRBV29-1; CDR3 protein: CSATGTGTGNTIYF
J gene: TRBJ1-1; V gene: TRBV28; CDR3 protein: CASSSGIGVAFF
J gene: TRBJ2-7; V gene: TRBV6-6; CDR3 protein: CASSATKGVYEQYF
J gene: -; V gene: TRBV7-2; CDR3 protein: CASSLALGGVQFF
J gene: TRBJ2-7; V gene: TRBV4-3; CDR3 protein: CASSQASPRSHHEQYF
J gene: TRBJ2-5; V gene: TRBV7-8; CDR3 protein: CAWRATGETQYF
J gene: TRBJ2-5; V gene: TRBV7-3; CDR3 protein: CASSYYQGTQYF
J gene: TRBJ2-7; V gene: TRBV4-1; CDR3 protein: CASSPQLRQSYEQYF
J gene: TRBJ1-2; V gene: TRBV19; CDR3 protein: CASSRDKGARPIYGYTF
J gene: TRBJ1-1; V gene: TRBV7-8; CDR3 protein: CASSFPGVLTEAFF
J gene: TRBJ2-7; V gene: TRBV7-2; CDR3 protein: CASSPRQVYYEQYF
J gene: TRBJ2-7; V gene: TRBV12-3/TRBV12-4; CDR3 protein: CASSRRGSSYEQYF
J gene: TRBJ2-2; V gene: TRBV9; CDR3 protein: CASSVYRGAGELFF
J gene: TRBJ1-1; V gene: TRBV4-2; CDR3 protein: CASSQDLGGAGNTEAFF
J gene: TRBJ2-2; V gene: TRBV2; CDR3 protein: CASEREGTGELFF
J gene: TRBJ2-1; V gene: TRBV25-1; CDR3 protein: CASRLAGSHNEQFF
J gene: TRBJ2-7; V gene: TRBV24-1; CDR3 protein: CATSDLTPKQYF
J gene: TRBJ2-5; V gene: TRBV7-8; CDR3 protein: CASSLGSRGETQYF